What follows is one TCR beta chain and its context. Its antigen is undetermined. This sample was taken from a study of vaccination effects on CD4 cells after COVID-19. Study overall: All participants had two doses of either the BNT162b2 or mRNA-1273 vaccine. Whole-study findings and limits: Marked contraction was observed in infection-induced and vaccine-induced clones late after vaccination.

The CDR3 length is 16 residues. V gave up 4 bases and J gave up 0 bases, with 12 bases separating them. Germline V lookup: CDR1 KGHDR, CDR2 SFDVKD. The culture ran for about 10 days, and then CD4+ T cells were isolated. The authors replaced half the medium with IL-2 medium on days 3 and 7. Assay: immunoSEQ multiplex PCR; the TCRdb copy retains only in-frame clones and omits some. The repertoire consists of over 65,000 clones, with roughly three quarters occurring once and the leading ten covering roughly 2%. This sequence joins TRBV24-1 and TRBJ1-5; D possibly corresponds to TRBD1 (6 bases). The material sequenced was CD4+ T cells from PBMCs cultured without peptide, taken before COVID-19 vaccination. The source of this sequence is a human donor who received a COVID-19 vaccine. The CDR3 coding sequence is TGTGCCACCAGTGACCCCCGGACAGATAGCAATCAGCCCCAGCATTTT. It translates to CATSDPRTDSNQPQHF.